These T cell receptor beta chains were read from a single sample in a study of T cell changes during pregnancy in multiple sclerosis. Profiled with immunoSEQ multiplex PCR; TCRdb holds only in-frame clones, not every one. The profile shows around 100,000 clones, over 80% of them singletons. The sample consisted of peripheral blood, taken after pregnancy. The receptors stem from a female donor with multiple sclerosis, enrolled in a pregnancy study. Each CDR3 is given without its conserved first and last residue. Fields, in order: clone size, V gene, J gene, CDR3 protein. Some rows have no size entry. The others give once, few or many, or a class for an expanded clone.

many,TRBV30,TRBJ2-3,AWSPPGLADITDTQY
-,TRBV30,TRBJ2-7,AWSSGQGAYEQY
few,TRBV2,TRBJ1-1,ASSWGVVGTEAF
-,TRBV4-2,TRBJ1-1,ASSQDRAGNTEAF
-,TRBV7-9,TRBJ1-1,ASSEVQYNTF
few,TRBV5-5,TRBJ1-2,ASSLDRANYGYT
-,TRBV2,TRBJ2-5,ASGGRGETQY
-,TRBV29-1,TRBJ2-1,SAGGNEQF
once,TRBV5-1,TRBJ1-2,ASSLDSGGSNGYT
-,TRBV7-8,TRBJ2-3,ASSSGTVFDTQY
-,TRBV18,TRBJ2-3,ASSQLAGTDTQY
-,TRBV5-5,TRBJ2-7,ASSLQGSSYEQY
-,TRBV11-3,TRBJ2-3,ASSPRGQGAFTDTQY
-,TRBV9,TRBJ2-2,ASNIAGAGELF
-,TRBV29-1,TRBJ2-1,SVEGAGTLGEQF
few,TRBV7-9,TRBJ1-5,ASSAQGGSNQPQH
-,TRBV28,TRBJ1-6,ASSFPGTGFWYSPLH
few,TRBV7-9,TRBJ2-7,ASSTMGTSGEQY
-,TRBV7-2,TRBJ1-2,ASSLAGQSIVGYT
-,TRBV5-5,TRBJ2-3,ASSQGLEVADTQY
-,TRBV5-6,TRBJ1-2,ASSAVGTGGLASYGYT
-,TRBV29-1,TRBJ2-4,SVAGRSKNIQY
-,TRBV7-8,TRBJ2-7,ASRTGGGVEQY
-,TRBV30,TRBJ2-7,AWSPHGGDRVLLGQY
-,TRBV10-3,TRBJ1-1,ASRDRDLNTEAF
-,TRBV19,TRBJ1-6,ASSAQTGERSPLH
once,TRBV7-6,TRBJ1-5,ASSPSTGSNQPQH
-,TRBV30,TRBJ2-7,AWLRPPGSEQY
-,TRBV7-2,TRBJ2-5,ASRKQGAIQETQY
-,TRBV25-1,TRBJ2-6,ASSVSRSGANVLT
-,TRBV18,TRBJ2-5,ASSLKNQETQY
-,TRBV15,TRBJ2-4,ATSSPRDRVALAKNIQY
-,TRBV9,TRBJ2-4,ASSVGGSGKNIQY
once,TRBV28,TRBJ2-2,ASRGGSTGELF
once,TRBV5-4,TRBJ1-1,ASSSTGRDTEAF
-,TRBV15,TRBJ2-7,ATSNSWGGTYEQY
-,TRBV4-3,TRBJ2-7,ASSLDGQGFYEQY
-,TRBV10-2,TRBJ1-5,ASRTAETRNQPQH
-,TRBV28,TRBJ2-1,ATGGQSSYNEQF
-,TRBV27,TRBJ2-7,ASGEIYEQY
-,TRBV5-8,TRBJ2-7,ASSLQTGSYEQY
-,TRBV4-3,TRBJ2-6,ASSVDRHSGANVLT
-,TRBV19,TRBJ1-5,ASSMEGRGNQPQH
-,TRBV13,TRBJ2-5,ASSAGKETQY
-,TRBV5-5,TRBJ2-7,ASSLATGGSYEQY
-,TRBV7-8,TRBJ2-7,ASSLSDNYEQY
-,TRBV18,TRBJ2-7,ASSPNTGESYEQY
-,TRBV2,TRBJ2-3,ASRFAVDSSTDTQY
-,TRBV6-4,TRBJ2-7,ASSDSLNLRSYEQY
-,TRBV9,TRBJ2-3,ASSAGLAGFTDTQY
-,TRBV28,TRBJ2-3,ASSLGGTDTQY